A single sample gave rise to the 5 T cell receptor beta chains below, sequenced in a study of blood T cell repertoires in COVID-19 (dated by TCRdb to about 2020). Library preparation used the immunoSEQ multiplex PCR assay. TCRdb re-hosts the immuneACCESS table, in-frame sequences only. Its copies lack some clones; in the studies checked, an unresolved V gene accounts for under half of them, and the cause for the rest is not known. This sample gives roughly 190,000 clones in total; about 80% of them show up just once. Around 7.9% of the sample lies in the top ten. Sequencing was performed on peripheral blood. The receptors originated from a woman between 50 and 59 years old with active or convalescent COVID-19.

The rearrangement joins TRBV27 to TRBJ1-2; D perhaps matches TRBD1 (5 bases). Trimming cost V 8 bases and J 6 bases, with 28 bases left between them. In germline, CDR1 is MNHEY, CDR2 SMNVEV (reference sequence). CDR3 length: 17 residues. The DNA of the CDR3 is TGTGCCAGCGGGGGGAATCGTGGCAGCCCTTCGAAAAATGGCTACACCTTC. Protein sequence: CASGGNRGSPSKNGYTF.

This chain uses TRBV10-2 with TRBJ2-7, with TRBD1 as a possible D gene (5 bases). Per the germline V gene, CDR1 is WSHSY and CDR2 is SAAADI. The CDR3 contains 16 residues. Between the trimmed V and J ends, which lost 4 bases and 3 bases, there was a span of 19 bases. Here the CDR3 reads CASSGGRQGYNYEQYF. The CDR3 bases are TGCGCCAGCAGTGGTGGTCGGCAGGGCTATAACTACGAGCAGTACTTC.

V is TRBV7-9 and J is TRBJ2-3; 11 bases match TRBD1. With V trimmed by 5 bases and J by 2 bases, 18 bases remained unmatched. The CDR3 has 20 residues. Germline assignment: CDR1 SEHNR and CDR2 FQNEAQ (reference sequence). This CDR3 reads CASSRGQGGFRLAVTDTQYF. The DNA for the CDR3 is TGTGCCAGCAGCCGGGGACAGGGGGGATTTAGGTTGGCAGTCACAGATACGCAGTATTTT.

V usage is TRBV15 and J usage is TRBJ1-3, with TRBD1 matching 9 bases. Germline assignment: CDR1 LNHNV and CDR2 YYDKDF (reference sequence). Trimming took 5 bases from V and 4 from J; bases not matched to a gene: 9. This CDR3 spans 16 amino acids. CDR3 protein: CATSDRDRVSGNTIYF. CDR3 nucleotides: TGTGCCACCAGCGACCGGGACAGGGTATCCGGAAACACCATATATTTT. The variable domain in full, with the rest retrieved from reference TRBV15 and TRBJ1-3, is DAMVIQNPRYQVTQFGKPVTLSCSQTLNHNVMYWYQQKSSQAPKLLFHYYDKDFNNEADTPDNFQSRRPNTSFCFLDIRSPGLGDTAMYLCATSDRDRVSGNTIYFGEGSWLTVV.

The chain carries TRBV7-3 and TRBJ2-3; D might be TRBD2 (5 bases). V lost 2 bases to trimming and J lost 4 bases, with 13 bases between them. Per germline, CDR1 SGHTA and CDR2 FQGTGA. CDR3 length: 15 amino acids. The CDR3 sequence is CASSLFRSGADTQYF. CDR3 nucleotide sequence: TGTGCCAGCAGCTTATTCAGGAGCGGCGCAGATACGCAGTATTTT.